The 25 T cell receptor beta chains presented below share a single source sample, sequenced in a study of blood T cell dynamics during melanoma immunotherapy. The time point was: week 3, after first cycle of checkpoint inhibitor. Only in-frame clones appear in the TCRdb table, and some are missing; sequencing was by immunoSEQ multiplex PCR. The data show about 15,000 clones, with about 94% seen just once and 0.92% held by the top ten. The sequencing here drew on blood, taken from a patient treated with checkpoint blockade. The origin of the receptors is a human donor with melanoma.

This chain links TRBV28 with TRBJ1-2; D unclear. Germline-derived CDR1 and CDR2 are MDHEN and SYDVKM. The CDR3 is 13 residues long. V was shortened by 6 bases and J by 2 bases, with 10 bases between the two germline ends. The CDR3 spells CASRTTINYGYTF. The CDR3 DNA reads TGTGCCAGCAGGACCACAATCAACTATGGCTACACCTTC.

V usage is TRBV10-2 and J usage is TRBJ1-2, with 7 bases identical to TRBD1. J was trimmed by 0 bases and V by 5 bases; bases with no gene match: 9. The CDR3 is made up of 16 amino acids. Germline loops: CDR1 WSHSY, CDR2 SAAADI. The CDR3, as DNA: TGCGCCAGCAGTCCGGGGTTGGGACAGCCTAACTATGGCTACACCTTC. Amino acids: CASSPGLGQPNYGYTF.

The V and J genes are TRBV5-6 and TRBJ2-2, with D possibly being TRBD1 or TRBD2 (5 bases each). The germline CDR1 and CDR2 sequences are SGHDT and YYEEEE. The CDR3 is 15 amino acids. V gave up 3 bases and J gave up 2 bases, with 11 bases separating them. As DNA, the CDR3 is TGTGCCAGCAGCTCCTTTCGGGACAACACCGGGGAGCTGTTTTTT. It translates to CASSSFRDNTGELFF.

The chain combines TRBV10-3 with TRBJ2-3; 12 bases fit TRBD2. CDR3 length: 16 residues. The junction had 3 bases not matched to a gene; V was cut back by 0 bases and J by 5 bases. Germline CDR1 ENHRY, CDR2 SYGVKD. The CDR3, as DNA: TGTGCCATCAGTGAGTCCGGACTAGCGGGGTTAGATACGCAGTATTTT. This encodes CAISESGLAGLDTQYF.

This chain connects TRBV20-1 to TRBJ2-7, with D perhaps given as TRBD1 or TRBD2 (5 bases each). The V and J ends lost 6 bases and 9 bases respectively, with 15 bases between them. Germline V gene sequence: CDR1 DFQATT, CDR2 SNEGSKA (reference sequence). The CDR3 length is 11 residues. The CDR3 DNA sequence: TGCAGTGCCGAGGGGCCGGGGCGGCAGTACTTC. Translated, it gives CSAEGPGRQYF.

The chain links TRBV2 to TRBJ1-1; D is unclear. V was clipped by 6 bases and J by 1 base, with 9 bases between them. Per germline, CDR1 SNHLY and CDR2 FYNNEI. This CDR3 is built from 13 residues. CDR3: CASRGLGNTEAFF. In nucleotides, the CDR3 is TGTGCCAGCAGAGGTTTGGGGAACACTGAAGCTTTCTTT.

The gene calls are TRBV2 and TRBJ2-5, with TRBD1 matching over 7 bases. Trimming cost V 8 bases and J 2 bases; bases outside gene matches: 5. CDR3 size: 13 residues. The germline CDR1 and CDR2 sequences are SNHLY and FYNNEI. The CDR3 coding sequence is TGTGCCAGCGGACGGGGACAGCAAGAGACCCAGTACTTC. This encodes CASGRGQQETQYF.

This chain connects TRBV29-1 to TRBJ2-5; 13 nucleotides agree with TRBD2. The CDR3 runs to 15 residues. The ends lost 4 bases at V and 5 bases at J; junction bases unmatched: 7. Germline lookup yields CDR1 SQVTM and CDR2 ANQGSEA. CDR3 coding DNA: TGCAGCGTTGGGACTAGCGGGGGAGTAGGGGAGACCCAGTACTTC. Protein sequence: CSVGTSGGVGETQYF.

In DNA form, the CDR3 reads TGCGCCAGCAGCCGGGACAGCCTAGGTGGGGCCAACGTCCTGACTTTC. Translation: CASSRDSLGGANVLTF. The rearrangement links TRBV4-1 to TRBJ2-6, with 7 bases identical to TRBD1. V was clipped by 4 bases and J by 3 bases; unmatched bases: 6. The V gene's germline CDR1 is MGHRA and CDR2 YSYEKL. The CDR3 is 16 amino acids.

This chain connects TRBV5-4 to TRBJ2-6; 8 bases match TRBD2. V dropped 4 bases and J dropped 0; count of bases not matched to a gene: 0. CDR3 length: 15 residues. Germline V gene data show CDR1 as SGHNT and CDR2 as YYREEE (reference sequence). CDR3 region: CASSRGGSGANVLTF. CDR3 sequence (DNA): TGTGCCAGCAGCCGGGGGGGCTCTGGGGCCAACGTCCTGACTTTC.

This chain links TRBV7-2 with TRBJ2-3; 9 bases match TRBD2. The V gene end was trimmed by 4 bases and the J gene end by 4 bases; junction bases not matched to a gene: 15. The V gene's germline CDR1 is SGHTA and CDR2 FQGNSA. This CDR3 is built from 18 residues. CDR3 nucleotide sequence: TGTGCCAGCAGCTCAGGAATGGGACTAGCCGATAAATCAGATACGCAGTATTTT. It yields the protein CASSSGMGLADKSDTQYF.

V and J are TRBV6-5 and TRBJ1-1, with a weak D call TRBD1 (6 bases). Germline V gene lookup returns CDR1 MNHEY and CDR2 SVGAGI. This CDR3 has 15 residues. The V end was cut by 2 bases, the J end by 5 bases, with 15 bases between. CDR3 nucleotide sequence: TGTGCCAGCAGTTACAGTAGGCAGGGGCTAACTGAAGCTTTCTTT. It translates to CASSYSRQGLTEAFF.

The chain recombines TRBV19 with TRBJ1-5, with D tentatively TRBD1 (5 bases). Germline V CDR1 and CDR2: LNHDA, SQIVND (reference sequence). This CDR3 has 15 residues. Trimming cost V 7 bases and J 1 base, with 14 bases left between them. The CDR3 reads CASTTGFWSNQPQHF. The CDR3 nucleotides are TGTGCCAGTACAACAGGTTTTTGGAGCAATCAGCCCCAGCATTTT.

The chain employs TRBV5-6 and TRBJ1-5; a weak D match, TRBD1 (6 bases). The germline gives CDR1 SGHDT, CDR2 YYEEEE. The V end was cut by 1 base, the J end by 7 bases, with 15 bases between. This CDR3 is 15 amino acids long. The CDR3 protein is CASSLLTGTEQPQHF. Here the CDR3 DNA reads TGTGCCAGCAGCTTGTTAACAGGGACGGAGCAGCCCCAGCATTTT.

The rearrangement uses TRBV19 and TRBJ1-5; 9 bases agree with TRBD1. This CDR3 comprises 14 residues. Germline CDR1 reads LNHDA; CDR2 reads SQIVND (reference sequence). V gave up 6 bases and J gave up 9 bases; unmatched junction bases: 9. DNA for the CDR3: TGTGCCAGTAGGCAAGGGACAGGGTTTAGGCCCCAGCATTTT. It yields the protein CASRQGTGFRPQHF.

The chain uses TRBV2 and TRBJ2-1; 16 nucleotides align to TRBD2. Germline lookup yields CDR1 SNHLY and CDR2 FYNNEI. The CDR3 is 15 amino acids. Unmatched junction bases numbered 3, after V lost 6 bases and J lost 7 bases. The CDR3 region is CASRAGLAGGNEQFF. The CDR3 bases are TGTGCCAGCAGGGCGGGACTAGCGGGAGGGAATGAGCAGTTCTTC. The full variable domain, its missing parts supplied by reference TRBV2 and TRBJ2-1, is EPEVTQTPSHQVTQMGQEVILRCVPISNHLYFYWYRQILGQKVEFLVSFYNNEISEKSEIFDDQFSVERPDGSNFTLKIRSTKLEDSAMYFCASRAGLAGGNEQFFGPGTRLTVL.

CDR3 region: CASSLYVVGTRADTQYF. CDR3 DNA: TGTGCCAGCAGTTTATATGTCGTCGGGACTAGGGCAGATACGCAGTATTTT. This rearrangement joins TRBV28 to TRBJ2-3; TRBD2 matches 8 bases. Germline V gene sequence: CDR1 MDHEN, CDR2 SYDVKM. The ends lost 1 base at V and 4 bases at J; junction bases unmatched: 10. The CDR3 is 17 residues long. Based on the CDR3 plus reference TRBV28 and TRBJ2-3, the full variable domain is DVKVTQSSRYLVKRTGEKVFLECVQDMDHENMFWYRQDPGLGLRLIYFSYDVKMKEKGDIPEGYSVSREKKERFSLILESASTNQTSMYLCASSLYVVGTRADTQYFGPGTRLTVL.

This chain connects TRBV25-1 to TRBJ2-3; 11 bases align to TRBD1. Germline values: CDR1 MGHDK, CDR2 SYGVNS. V lost 6 bases, J lost 11 bases, and 7 bases stayed unmatched. This CDR3 has 13 residues. For the CDR3, the DNA is TGTGCCAGCAGCCAGGACAGGGGGCGAGGGCAGTATTTT. It specifies CASSQDRGRGQYF.

The V call is TRBV5-5, the J call TRBJ1-3; D perhaps matches TRBD1 (6 bases). CDR3 size: 15 residues. Germline assignment: CDR1 SGHKS and CDR2 YYEKEE (reference sequence). The germline V and J ends were trimmed by 6 bases and 3 bases, with 16 bases remaining between them. This CDR3 is CASIETGGFGNTIYF. The DNA for the CDR3 is TGTGCCAGCATCGAGACAGGCGGATTTGGAAACACCATATATTTT.

This rearrangement joins TRBV7-3 to TRBJ2-3, with a tentative D call TRBD2 (6 bases). V was pared by 2 bases and J by 2 bases, with 11 bases between. The CDR3 spans 15 residues. The germline gives CDR1 SGHTA, CDR2 FQGTGA. CDR3 nucleotide sequence: TGTGCCAGCAGCTTAGCGGGAACTCTCACAGATACGCAGTATTTT. This sequence encodes CASSLAGTLTDTQYF.

This clone is a singleton in its sample. The CDR3 DNA reads TGTGCCAGCAGCTTGGGCCCCCGAAGGACCGGGGAGCTGTTTTTT. Amino acids: CASSLGPRRTGELFF. The chain carries TRBV5-5 and TRBJ2-2, with no clear D. V gave up 0 bases and J gave up 5 bases, with 11 bases separating them. CDR1 SGHKS and CDR2 YYEKEE come from the germline V gene (reference sequence). This CDR3 has 15 residues. The full variable domain, with the rest looked up from reference TRBV5-5 and TRBJ2-2, is DAGVTQSPTHLIKTRGQQVTLRCSPISGHKSVSWYQQVLGQGPQFIFQYYEKEERGRGNFPDRFSARQFPNYSSELNVNALLLGDSALYLCASSLGPRRTGELFFGEGSRLTVL.

CDR3 amino acids: CASSTFGGRHEQYF. The CDR3 DNA is TGTGCCAGCAGCACCTTTGGGGGCCGGCACGAGCAGTACTTC. This sequence joins TRBV5-4 and TRBJ2-7; tentative D call: TRBD1 (6 bases). CDR3 length: 14 amino acids. Germline CDR1 reads SGHNT; CDR2 reads YYREEE (reference sequence). Trimming removed 4 bases from V and 5 bases from J, with 16 bases in between.

The rearrangement joins TRBV21-1 to TRBJ1-1. TRBV21-1 has pseudogene status. The CDR3 consists of 12 residues. CDR3 amino acids: CASSKGRTEAFF. The CDR3 DNA reads TGTGCCAGCAGCAAAGGACGGACTGAAGCTTTCTTT.

V and J are TRBV9 and TRBJ2-3; D gene ambiguous. This CDR3 contains 14 residues. Germline V gene lookup returns CDR1 SGDLS and CDR2 YYNGEE. V was clipped by 0 bases and J by 2 bases, with 7 bases between them. Written as DNA, the CDR3 is TGTGCCAGCAGCGTAGCCGTATCCACAGATACGCAGTATTTT. Protein: CASSVAVSTDTQYF.

This chain joins TRBV6-6 and TRBJ2-3; 10 nucleotides match TRBD2. The CDR3 is made up of 16 amino acids. V lost 7 bases to trimming and J lost 4 bases; unmatched junction nucleotides: 11. The germline gives CDR1 MNHNY, CDR2 SVGAGI (reference sequence). CDR3 DNA: TGTGCCAGCAACGCCCTAGCGGGAGTTATCTCAGATACGCAGTATTTT. Its protein product is CASNALAGVISDTQYF.